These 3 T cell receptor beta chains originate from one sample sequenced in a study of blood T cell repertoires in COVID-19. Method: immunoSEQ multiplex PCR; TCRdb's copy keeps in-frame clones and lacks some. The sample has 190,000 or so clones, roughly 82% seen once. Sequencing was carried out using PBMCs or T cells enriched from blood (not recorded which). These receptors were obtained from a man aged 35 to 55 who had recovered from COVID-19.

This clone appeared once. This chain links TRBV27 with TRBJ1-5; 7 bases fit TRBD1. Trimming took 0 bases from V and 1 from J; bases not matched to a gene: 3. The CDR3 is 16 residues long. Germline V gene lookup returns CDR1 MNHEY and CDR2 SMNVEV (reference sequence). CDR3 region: CASSLSTTGSNQPQHF. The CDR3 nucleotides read TGTGCCAGCAGTTTATCGACGACAGGGAGCAATCAGCCCCAGCATTTT.

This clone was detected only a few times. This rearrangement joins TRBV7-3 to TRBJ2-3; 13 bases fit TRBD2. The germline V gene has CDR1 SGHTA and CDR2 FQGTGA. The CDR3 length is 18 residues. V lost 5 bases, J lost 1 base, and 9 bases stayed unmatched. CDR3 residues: CASSPGTSGISGTDTQYF. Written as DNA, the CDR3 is TGTGCCAGCAGCCCGGGGACTAGCGGGATATCGGGCACAGATACGCAGTATTTT.

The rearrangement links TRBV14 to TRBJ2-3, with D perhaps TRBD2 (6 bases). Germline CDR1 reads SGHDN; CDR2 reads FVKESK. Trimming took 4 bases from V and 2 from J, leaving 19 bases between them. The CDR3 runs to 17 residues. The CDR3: CASSLSGRFVNTDTQYF. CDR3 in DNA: TGTGCCAGCAGCCTCTCGGGGAGGTTCGTAAACACAGATACGCAGTATTTT.